These T cell receptor beta chains were read from a single sample in a study of shared clonotypes between healthy human individuals. Measured with immunoSEQ multiplex PCR; TCRdb has only the in-frame clones, and not every one. The data contain 2 million to 2.5 million clones, 90% to 96% of them singletons. The sample comprised naive CD4+ T cells sorted from blood. The source is a man in his late teens or twenties in good health. The CDR3 runs from the conserved cysteine through the conserved F or W. Fields, in order: V gene, clone size, D gene, J gene, CDR3 protein, CDR3 DNA. The D gene is left open where the match is weak. Expanded clones get a size class; other rows say once, few or many, or leave the size out.

TRBV7-8,once,-,TRBJ2-5,CASSLDGSSGETQYF,TGTGCCAGCAGCCTCGACGGATCCTCAGGAGAGACCCAGTACTTC
TRBV29-1,-,-,TRBJ1-5,CSVVCDSNQPQHF,TGCAGCGTTGTCTGTGATAGCAATCAGCCCCAGCATTTT
TRBV5-5,-,-,TRBJ2-7,CASSLGPRYEQYF,TGTGCCAGCAGCTTGGGACCCCGTTACGAGCAGTACTTC
TRBV30,-,TRBD2,TRBJ2-3,CAWSESSGRATDTQYF,TGTGCCTGGAGTGAGTCTAGCGGGAGGGCAACAGATACGCAGTATTTT
TRBV4-1,-,-,TRBJ1-5,CASSPPLRQEDNQPQHF,TGCGCCAGCAGCCCCCCCCTTAGACAGGAAGACAATCAGCCCCAGCATTTT
TRBV12-5,once,-,TRBJ2-1,CASGPERGREQFF,TGTGCTAGTGGTCCCGAGAGGGGTCGTGAGCAGTTCTTC
TRBV29-1,once,-,TRBJ2-3,CSVEDRTGGGTDTQYF,TGCAGCGTTGAAGATCGAACGGGGGGCGGCACAGATACGCAGTATTTT
TRBV5-5,-,TRBD2,TRBJ2-7,CASSHREVQYF,TGTGCCAGCAGTCACCGGGAGGTGCAGTACTTC
TRBV4-3,-,-,TRBJ2-3,CASSQTTSSTDTQYF,TGCGCCAGCAGCCAAACAACTAGCAGCACAGATACGCAGTATTTT
TRBV30,-,-,TRBJ1-1,CAWSVRRNTEAFF,TGTGCCTGGAGTGTACGGCGGAACACTGAAGCTTTCTTT
TRBV6-5,-,-,TRBJ1-6,CASSYTWDNSPLHF,TGTGCCAGCAGTTACACATGGGATAATTCACCCCTCCACTTT
TRBV29-1,-,-,TRBJ1-2,CSAGGVNYGYTF,TGCAGCGCTGGGGGAGTTAACTATGGCTACACCTTC
TRBV7-2,-,-,TRBJ1-1,CASSPQTGNTEAFF,TGTGCCAGCAGCCCTCAGACAGGGAACACTGAAGCTTTCTTT
TRBV2,-,TRBD2,TRBJ2-3,CASRKTSGADTQYF,TGTGCCAGCAGGAAAACTAGCGGGGCAGATACGCAGTATTTT